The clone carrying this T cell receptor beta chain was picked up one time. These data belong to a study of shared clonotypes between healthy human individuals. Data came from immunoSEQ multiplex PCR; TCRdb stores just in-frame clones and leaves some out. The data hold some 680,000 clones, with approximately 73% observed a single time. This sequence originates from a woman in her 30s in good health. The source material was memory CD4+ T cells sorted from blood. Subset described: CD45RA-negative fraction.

The CDR3 loop reads CASSDGGRKTQYF. The CDR3 nucleotides read TGTGCCAGCAGTGACGGGGGCCGGAAGACCCAGTACTTC. The J gene is TRBJ2-5, the V gene TRBV2; D assignment may be TRBD1 or TRBD2 (6 bases each). The CDR3 sequence is 13 residues long. Between the trimmed V and J ends, which lost 3 bases and 6 bases, there was a span of 11 bases. The germline V gene encodes CDR1 SNHLY and CDR2 FYNNEI.